Presented here are 20 T cell receptor beta chains from one specimen sequenced in a study of blood T cell repertoires in COVID-19. This table comes from immunoSEQ multiplex PCR, and its TCRdb copy is limited to in-frame clones, with some not included. In the table there are approximately 38,000 clones, approximately 93% of which are singletons. Source material: peripheral blood. These receptors were collected from a human donor with active COVID-19. The donor label of this sample is uncertain.

CDR3 bases: TGTGCCAGCAGCCCAGTGGGCCAAATCTACAATGAGCAGTTCTTC. Translation: CASSPVGQIYNEQFF. The V and J genes are TRBV7-8 and TRBJ2-1, with no clear D. V lost 5 bases, J lost 3 bases, and 14 bases lay in between. CDR1 SGHVS and CDR2 FQNEAQ come from the germline V gene. The CDR3 loop spans 15 amino acids. The whole variable domain, remainder taken from reference TRBV7-8 and TRBJ2-1, is GAGVSQSPRYKVAKRGQDVALRCDPISGHVSLFWYQQALGQGPEFLTYFQNEAQLDKSGLPSDRFFAERPEGSVSTLKIQRTQQEDSAVYLCASSPVGQIYNEQFFGPGTRLTVL.

The V gene is TRBV15, the J gene TRBJ1-4; 9 bases agree with TRBD1. V gave up 4 bases and J gave up 8 bases; unmatched junction bases: 5. The CDR3 extends over 14 amino acids. CDR1 and CDR2 (germline): LNHNV, YYDKDF (reference sequence). CDR3 amino acids: CATSTQGAREKLFF. The CDR3 DNA reads as TGTGCCACCAGCACACAGGGGGCGCGAGAAAAACTGTTTTTT.

V usage is TRBV4-3 and J usage is TRBJ1-5; D unclear. The germline V gene encodes CDR1 LGHNA and CDR2 YSLEER. This CDR3 is built from 13 residues. Trimming left V 2 bases short and J 3 bases short, with 5 bases between. The chain's CDR3 is CASSQQINQPQHF. CDR3 nucleotides: TGCGCCAGCAGCCAACAGATCAATCAGCCCCAGCATTTT.

The J gene is TRBJ2-3, the V gene TRBV28; tentatively, D is TRBD2 (5 bases). Between the trimmed V and J ends, which lost 3 bases and 0 bases, there was a span of 10 bases. The germline CDR1 and CDR2 sequences are MDHEN and SYDVKM. This CDR3 contains 15 residues. CDR3 DNA sequence: TGTGCCAGCAGTTTGACTATTTCTAGCACAGATACGCAGTATTTT. Amino acid sequence: CASSLTISSTDTQYF.

The rearrangement joins TRBV11-3 to TRBJ2-7; 10 nucleotides line up with TRBD2. J gave up 6 bases and V 5 bases, and 7 bases lay outside the gene matches. Germline V gene data show CDR1 as SGHNT and CDR2 as YENEEA. The CDR3 runs 14 residues. CDR3 nucleotide sequence: TGTGCCAGCAGCGCCACTAGCGGGAAAACCGAGCAGTACTTC. Protein sequence: CASSATSGKTEQYF.

This clone has just one count. The V and J genes are TRBV28 and TRBJ2-1; 7 bases are a match to TRBD2. V gave up 2 bases and J gave up 3 bases; unmatched junction bases: 7. Germline CDR1 is MDHEN and CDR2 is SYDVKM. The CDR3 has 16 amino acids. Here the CDR3 reads CASSLALQRGYNEQFF. For the CDR3, the DNA is TGTGCCAGCAGTTTAGCCCTTCAGCGGGGCTACAATGAGCAGTTCTTC. Using reference TRBV28 and TRBJ2-1 for the parts outside the CDR3, the full variable domain is DVKVTQSSRYLVKRTGEKVFLECVQDMDHENMFWYRQDPGLGLRLIYFSYDVKMKEKGDIPEGYSVSREKKERFSLILESASTNQTSMYLCASSLALQRGYNEQFFGPGTRLTVL.

This chain uses TRBV28 with TRBJ2-7; 7 bases match TRBD1. Looked up from germline, CDR1 is MDHEN and CDR2 is SYDVKM. This CDR3 comprises 16 residues. V lost 5 bases to trimming and J lost 5 bases; unmatched junction nucleotides: 15. The CDR3 nucleotides are TGTGCCAGCAGTCCGTGGGGACAGCATCATCCCCACGAGCAGTACTTC. Protein product: CASSPWGQHHPHEQYF. Combining the CDR3 with reference TRBV28 and TRBJ2-7 gives the whole variable domain DVKVTQSSRYLVKRTGEKVFLECVQDMDHENMFWYRQDPGLGLRLIYFSYDVKMKEKGDIPEGYSVSREKKERFSLILESASTNQTSMYLCASSPWGQHHPHEQYFGPGTRLTVT.

This chain links TRBV29-1 with TRBJ1-1; possibly TRBD1 for D (5 bases). The ends were cut back, 6 bases at V and 1 base at J, with 12 bases in the middle. Germline values: CDR1 SQVTM, CDR2 ANQGSEA. This CDR3 contains 13 residues. DNA for the CDR3: TGCAGCGTGCCCGGGGGAGGGAACACTGAAGCTTTCTTT. Its protein is CSVPGGGNTEAFF.

This rearrangement joins TRBV29-1 to TRBJ2-1; 9 bases are a match to TRBD1. The CDR3 has 11 amino acids. The V gene end was trimmed by 8 bases and the J gene end by 7 bases; junction bases not matched to a gene: 3. Germline V gene data show CDR1 as SQVTM and CDR2 as ANQGSEA. CDR3 DNA: TGCAGCTTGGGGACAGGGAATGAGCAGTTCTTC. Its protein is CSLGTGNEQFF.

This clone has only one observation. V is TRBV19 and J is TRBJ1-1; 7 nucleotides align to TRBD1. J lost 6 bases, V lost 4 bases, and 14 bases had no gene match. The CDR3 runs to 16 residues. Germline V CDR1 and CDR2: LNHDA, SQIVND (reference sequence). CDR3 DNA: TGTGCCAGTAGTACCGCGACTACCGGGACAGCCGCTGAAGCTTTCTTT. It yields the protein CASSTATTGTAAEAFF.

The chain couples TRBV24-1 to TRBJ2-5; D possibly corresponds to TRBD1 (6 bases). Germline V gene lookup returns CDR1 KGHDR and CDR2 SFDVKD. The CDR3 spans 15 residues. V dropped 3 bases and J dropped 0 bases, with 10 bases sitting between them. In DNA, the CDR3 is TGTGCCACCAGTGATACCGACAGGTACCAAGAGACCCAGTACTTC. Encoded protein: CATSDTDRYQETQYF.

The chain is built from TRBV21-1 and TRBJ2-5; the table's D call TRBD1 went unverified against the DNA. TRBV21-1 is noted as a pseudogene. The CDR3 is made up of 15 amino acids. The CDR3 bases are TGTGCCAGCAGGATACAGGGGGCACTTAGAGAGACCCAGTACTTC. The encoded protein is CASRIQGALRETQYF.

CDR3 in DNA: TGTGCCAGCAGTGAAGCGCTCAACTCCGGGGAGCTGTTTTTT. Its protein product is CASSEALNSGELFF. The rearrangement links TRBV6-1 to TRBJ2-2, with D hard to call. V was trimmed by 0 bases and J by 6 bases, leaving 8 bases between them. The CDR3 runs 14 residues. Germline values: CDR1 MNHNS, CDR2 SASEGT.

The chain links TRBV11-2 to TRBJ2-3, with D unresolved. The germline V gene encodes CDR1 SGHAT and CDR2 FQNNGV. This CDR3 region has 14 residues. The V and J ends lost 1 base and 0 bases respectively, with 5 bases between them. CDR3 DNA sequence: TGTGCCAGCAGCTTAGCCCCTAGCACAGATACGCAGTATTTT. Translation: CASSLAPSTDTQYF.

This clone was counted a few times. V and J are TRBV14 and TRBJ2-1, with TRBD1 matching 11 bases. The length of the CDR3 is 17 residues. Germline V CDR1 and CDR2: SGHDN, FVKESK. V was pared by 2 bases and J by 6 bases, with 9 bases of the junction left unmatched. The CDR3 loop is CASSQYTGTGGVNEQFF. The CDR3 DNA reads as TGTGCCAGCAGCCAATATACAGGGACAGGGGGTGTCAATGAGCAGTTCTTC. Filled out from reference TRBV14 and TRBJ2-1, the complete variable domain reads EAGVTQFPSHSVIEKGQTVTLRCDPISGHDNLYWYRRVMGKEIKFLLHFVKESKQDESGMPNNRFLAERTGGTYSTLKVQPAELEDSGVYFCASSQYTGTGGVNEQFFGPGTRLTVL.

The chain joins TRBV11-3 to TRBJ2-5, with 8 bases aligning to TRBD1. The J segment lost 5 bases and the V segment lost 5 bases, leaving 10 bases of the junction unmatched. Per the germline V gene, CDR1 is SGHNT and CDR2 is YENEEA. The CDR3 consists of 15 residues. For the CDR3, the DNA is TGTGCCAGCAGCCCTCGGACAGGGCTTGGGGAGACCCAGTACTTC. Translating it yields CASSPRTGLGETQYF.

The chain uses TRBV6-5 and TRBJ1-4; 7 bases are a match to TRBD1. With V trimmed by 5 bases and J by 7 bases, 10 bases remained unmatched. CDR1 MNHEY and CDR2 SVGAGI come from the germline V gene. The length of the CDR3 is 15 residues. This CDR3 reads CASSPLKGAGEKLFF. CDR3 bases: TGTGCCAGCAGTCCGCTGAAGGGGGCGGGTGAAAAACTGTTTTTT.

The rearrangement joins TRBV19 to TRBJ1-4, with 8 bases fitting TRBD1. V was clipped by 5 bases and J by 14 bases; unmatched bases: 16. Germline lookup yields CDR1 LNHDA and CDR2 SQIVND (reference sequence). The CDR3 length is 15 residues. This chain's CDR3 is CASSPLDRAVPSLFF. The CDR3 DNA sequence: TGTGCCAGTAGTCCACTGGACAGGGCGGTCCCTTCGCTGTTTTTT. Together with reference TRBV19 and TRBJ1-4, the CDR3 gives the full variable domain: DGGITQSPKYLFRKEGQNVTLSCEQNLNHDAMYWYRQDPGQGLRLIYYSQIVNDFQKGDIAEGYSVSREKKESFPLTVTSAQKNPTAFYLCASSPLDRAVPSLFFGSGTQLSVL.

The chain carries TRBV27 and TRBJ2-3, with D perhaps TRBD2 (6 bases). Germline lookup yields CDR1 MNHEY and CDR2 SMNVEV (reference sequence). This CDR3 has 16 residues. Trimming removed 6 bases at V and 4 bases at J, with 20 bases between. The CDR3 sequence is CASSPGERAVPDTQYF. The DNA of the CDR3 is TGTGCCAGCAGCCCCGGGGAGCGGGCGGTACCAGATACGCAGTATTTT.

The chain combines TRBV28 with TRBJ2-3, with 7 bases identical to TRBD2. With 5 bases clipped from V and 3 bases from J, the junction kept 8 bases outside the gene matches. This CDR3 is built from 15 residues. Germline CDR1 is MDHEN and CDR2 is SYDVKM. CDR3 coding DNA: TGTGCCAGCAGTGCCTGGGACGGGAGGACAGATACGCAGTATTTT. It yields the protein CASSAWDGRTDTQYF.